Each of the 30 T cell receptor beta chains below was sequenced from the same sample in a study of blood T cell repertoires in COVID-19. The method was immunoSEQ multiplex PCR; TCRdb's version includes in-frame clones alone and lacks a portion of them. The table records fewer than 70,000 clones, roughly nine tenths of them present only once. The sequencing sample was made of peripheral blood. These receptors originate from a man aged 45-65 years with active COVID-19.

In DNA form, the CDR3 reads TGTGCCAGCAGCGCCAGATCCTATGGCTACACCTTC. Translated: CASSARSYGYTF. J is TRBJ1-2 and V is TRBV7-2; D is unclear. Trimming pared 5 bases from V and 4 bases from J, leaving 8 bases between. Germline CDR1 reads SGHTA; CDR2 reads FQGNSA. This CDR3 has 12 amino acids.

This clone was counted once. The genes are TRBV7-8 and TRBJ2-7; 7 nucleotides align to TRBD1. The CDR3 is 17 amino acids. V dropped 5 bases and J dropped 2; count of bases not matched to a gene: 15. Germline CDR1 is SGHVS and CDR2 is FQNEAQ. The CDR3 DNA reads TGTGCCAGCAGCAGACTCCCCTCGGGGACAGCTCCCTACGAGCAGTACTTC. Protein product: CASSRLPSGTAPYEQYF. Drawing the rest from reference TRBV7-8 and TRBJ2-7, the complete variable domain is GAGVSQSPRYKVAKRGQDVALRCDPISGHVSLFWYQQALGQGPEFLTYFQNEAQLDKSGLPSDRFFAERPEGSVSTLKIQRTQQEDSAVYLCASSRLPSGTAPYEQYFGPGTRLTVT.

The chain links TRBV3-1 (or the pseudogene TRBV3-2) to TRBJ1-1; D is ambiguous. The V gene lost 0 bases and the J gene lost 0 bases, with 14 bases spanning the gap. The CDR3 spans 17 residues. Germline values: CDR1 LGHDT, CDR2 YNNKEL (reference sequence). The CDR3 spells CASSQDRGGFMNTEAFF. DNA of the CDR3: TGTGCCAGCAGCCAAGATCGGGGTGGGTTCATGAACACTGAAGCTTTCTTT.

The chain links TRBV10-3 to TRBJ1-2; D might be TRBD1 (6 bases). The CDR3 is made up of 14 amino acids. From germline, CDR1 is ENHRY and CDR2 SYGVKD. V lost 3 bases to trimming and J lost 4 bases, with 12 bases between them. The CDR3 is CAISDWTDTYGYTF. For the CDR3, the DNA is TGTGCCATCAGTGATTGGACAGATACCTATGGCTACACCTTC.

The sample holds one count of this clone. The J gene is TRBJ2-7, the V gene TRBV27, with D possibly TRBD1 on 7 matching bases. V lost 2 bases, J lost 6 bases, and 32 bases lay in between. Germline-derived CDR1 and CDR2 are MNHEY and SMNVEV (reference sequence). This CDR3 is built from 20 residues. The CDR3 bases are TGTGCCAGCAGTTTACGATCCGCTATATCAAGAGACAGGGTGGGAGGCGAGCAGTACTTC. Translating gives CASSLRSAISRDRVGGEQYF.

V usage is TRBV19 and J usage is TRBJ1-2; tentative D call: TRBD1 (5 bases). This CDR3 spans 17 amino acids. Trimming pared 1 base from V and 4 bases from J, leaving 19 bases between. Germline loops: CDR1 LNHDA, CDR2 SQIVND (reference sequence). CDR3 DNA: TGTGCCAGTAGTATAGGCCCCTTCGGGAGAGGGGCCTATGGCTACACCTTC. Translating it yields CASSIGPFGRGAYGYTF.

The rearrangement links TRBV7-9 to TRBJ1-6; no reliable D call. CDR1 and CDR2 (germline): SEHNR, FQNEAQ (reference sequence). This CDR3 has 12 amino acids. V lost 3 bases and J lost 9, with 6 bases in between. The CDR3 coding sequence is TGTGCCAGCAGCTTTCCGGGTTCACCCCTCCACTTT. This encodes CASSFPGSPLHF.

The chain carries TRBV6-4 and TRBJ1-2, with TRBD1 identical over 9 bases. From germline, CDR1 is MRHNA and CDR2 SNTAGT. The V segment lost 1 base and the J segment 1 base; nucleotides outside the gene matches: 7. The CDR3 runs 17 residues. The CDR3 bases are TGTGCCAGCAGTGACTTCGATCCGGACAGGGGTAACTATGGCTACACCTTC. This gives the protein CASSDFDPDRGNYGYTF.

The chain combines TRBV5-1 with TRBJ1-1; 9 nucleotides match TRBD1. The ends lost 3 bases at V and 6 bases at J; junction bases unmatched: 9. The CDR3 contains 15 residues. Germline-derived CDR1 and CDR2 are SGHRS and YFSETQ. The CDR3, as DNA: TGCGCCAGCAGCTCCGGGACAGGGTCGGAGGCTGAAGCTTTCTTT. Translating it yields CASSSGTGSEAEAFF. Full variable domain (rest looked up from reference TRBV5-1 and TRBJ1-1): KAGVTQTPRYLIKTRGQQVTLSCSPISGHRSVSWYQQTPGQGLQFLFEYFSETQRNKGNFPGRFSGRQFSNSRSEMNVSTLELGDSALYLCASSSGTGSEAEAFFGQGTRLTVV.

The V call is TRBV18, the J call TRBJ1-3; TRBD1 might be the D (6 bases). V was shortened by 3 bases and J by 6 bases, with 9 bases between the two germline ends. The CDR3 totals 13 residues. Germline assignment: CDR1 KGHSH and CDR2 LQKENI. CDR3 region: CASSPAGENTIYF. The CDR3 bases are TGTGCCAGCTCACCTGCAGGGGAAAACACCATATATTTT.

The chain has TRBV4-1 and TRBJ2-4, with a weak D call TRBD2 (6 bases). The CDR3 has 13 amino acids. CDR1 is MGHRA, CDR2 YSYEKL, per germline. The V end lost 1 base, the J end lost 7 bases, and 8 bases lay between the germline ends. Here the CDR3 DNA reads TGCGCCAGCAGCCAAGTCGCGGGGAACATTCAGTACTTC. It specifies CASSQVAGNIQYF.

The chain combines TRBV29-1 with TRBJ2-3; perhaps TRBD1 as D (6 bases). Germline V CDR1 and CDR2: SQVTM, ANQGSEA. With 4 bases removed from V and 4 bases from J, the gap between germline ends came to 9 bases. This CDR3 is built from 12 residues. The CDR3 region is CSVGQDADTQYF. For the CDR3, the DNA is TGCAGCGTTGGACAGGATGCAGATACGCAGTATTTT.

The rearrangement uses TRBV5-6 and TRBJ1-1; 9 nucleotides agree with TRBD1. Germline V CDR1 and CDR2: SGHDT, YYEEEE. The J segment lost 1 base and the V segment lost 2 bases, leaving 6 bases of the junction unmatched. The CDR3 covers 16 residues. The CDR3 spells CASSFQQGAGNTEAFF. The CDR3 region has the DNA TGTGCCAGCAGCTTCCAACAGGGGGCGGGGAACACTGAAGCTTTCTTT.

The genes are TRBV3-1 (or the pseudogene TRBV3-2) and TRBJ2-7, with D perhaps matching TRBD1 (5 bases). Germline V gene data show CDR1 as LGHDT and CDR2 as YNNKEL (reference sequence). CDR3 length: 15 amino acids. V dropped 5 bases and J dropped 2 bases, with 16 bases sitting between them. CDR3 residues: CASSARAQVTYEQYF. The CDR3, as DNA: TGTGCCAGCAGCGCGAGAGCACAGGTAACCTACGAGCAGTACTTC.

This clone was seen a few times. This rearrangement joins TRBV20-1 to TRBJ1-2, with a tentative D call TRBD1 (6 bases). Germline CDR1 is DFQATT and CDR2 is SNEGSKA (reference sequence). The CDR3 has 14 residues. The V and J ends lost 3 bases and 8 bases respectively, with 19 bases between them. CDR3 region: CSASWEGGRRGYTF. CDR3 in DNA: TGCAGTGCTAGTTGGGAGGGGGGGCGGAGAGGCTACACCTTC.

This clone has only one observation. CDR3 bases: TGTGCCAGCAGCTTGGACAGGACTAATGAAAAACTGTTTTTT. Translation: CASSLDRTNEKLFF. The J gene is TRBJ1-4, the V gene TRBV7-7; 7 nucleotides agree with TRBD1. V was clipped by 3 bases and J by 2 bases; unmatched bases: 0. This CDR3 region has 14 residues. The V gene's germline CDR1 is SSHAT and CDR2 FNYEAQ (reference sequence).

The J gene is TRBJ1-2, the V gene TRBV5-4; TRBD1 matches 7 bases. CDR3 length equals 16 residues. Unmatched junction bases numbered 11, after V lost 4 bases and J lost 2 bases. Germline CDR1 SGHNT, CDR2 YYREEE (reference sequence). CDR3 region: CASSGMDRRVNYGYTF. The DNA for the CDR3 is TGTGCCAGCAGCGGAATGGACAGGCGTGTGAACTATGGCTACACCTTC. The full variable domain, completed using reference TRBV5-4 and TRBJ1-2, is ETGVTQSPTHLIKTRGQQVTLRCSSQSGHNTVSWYQQALGQGPQFIFQYYREEENGRGNFPPRFSGLQFPNYSSELNVNALELDDSALYLCASSGMDRRVNYGYTFGSGTRLTVV.

The chain couples TRBV12-3 or TRBV12-4 to TRBJ1-1; no clear D. V was clipped by 3 bases and J by 3 bases, with 2 bases between them. The CDR3 loop spans 11 amino acids. This CDR3 reads CASSFDTEAFF. The CDR3 coding sequence is TGTGCCAGCAGTTTCGACACTGAAGCTTTCTTT.

The chain combines TRBV6-5 with TRBJ2-7; D might be TRBD2 (5 bases). The germline V and J ends were trimmed by 7 bases and 0 bases, with 13 bases remaining between them. CDR3 size: 14 residues. The germline V gene encodes CDR1 MNHEY and CDR2 SVGAGI. The CDR3 DNA reads TGTGCCAGCACCTCAGCGGAGAGCTCCTACGAGCAGTACTTC. Its translation: CASTSAESSYEQYF.

This chain joins TRBV7-9 and TRBJ1-2; perhaps TRBD1 as D (6 bases). V was clipped by 5 bases and J by 12 bases, with 16 bases between them. This CDR3 region has 12 residues. CDR1 is SEHNR and CDR2 is FQNEAQ in the germline V gene (reference sequence). CDR3 protein: CASSREAGVNTF. In DNA, the CDR3 is TGTGCCAGCAGCAGGGAAGCAGGGGTGAACACCTTC.

The genes are TRBV5-1 and TRBJ1-1; 9 bases fit TRBD1. In germline, CDR1 is SGHRS, CDR2 YFSETQ. The V gene end was trimmed by 6 bases and the J gene end by 3 bases; junction bases not matched to a gene: 9. This CDR3 region has 15 residues. In DNA, the CDR3 is TGCGCCAGCACCACGGGACAGGGAGGGTACACTGAAGCTTTCTTT. Its protein is CASTTGQGGYTEAFF.

This clone was detected only once. V is TRBV25-1 and J is TRBJ1-1; 8 nucleotides match TRBD1. The V and J ends lost 1 base and 4 bases, in that order; junction bases with no gene match: 5. Per the germline V gene, CDR1 is MGHDK and CDR2 is SYGVNS. The CDR3 is 15 amino acids. The CDR3 nucleotides are TGTGCCAGCAGTGAATTGGACAGGGCGGTCACTGAAGCTTTCTTT. Translating gives CASSELDRAVTEAFF.

This chain links TRBV5-6 with TRBJ2-5, with 7 bases matching TRBD1. The CDR3 is made up of 17 amino acids. Trimming took 4 bases from V and 2 from J; bases not matched to a gene: 14. From germline, CDR1 is SGHDT and CDR2 YYEEEE. The CDR3 nucleotides read TGTGCCAGCAGCATGGCCTACAGGGGTGGCGATCAAGAGACCCAGTACTTC. It codes for CASSMAYRGGDQETQYF.

V usage is TRBV5-1 and J usage is TRBJ2-1; TRBD1 matches at 10 bases. After removal of 6 bases from V and 6 bases from J, the junction contained 9 bases not matched to a gene. CDR1 SGHRS and CDR2 YFSETQ come from the germline V gene. The CDR3 length is 15 residues. The CDR3 DNA sequence: TGCGCCAGCAAACCAGGACAGGGGGAGGGCAATGAGCAGTTCTTC. Its translation: CASKPGQGEGNEQFF.

The rearrangement joins TRBV18 to TRBJ1-2; 10 bases align to TRBD1. There are 17 residues in the CDR3. The germline V gene has CDR1 KGHSH and CDR2 LQKENI. Unmatched junction bases numbered 11, after V lost 0 bases and J lost 7 bases. CDR3 sequence reads: CASSPPGTGERVRGYTF. CDR3 DNA: TGTGCCAGCTCACCACCCGGGACAGGGGAGAGGGTACGTGGCTACACCTTC.

The J gene is TRBJ1-2, the V gene TRBV9; TRBD1 aligns across 8 bases. The CDR3 contains 14 residues. Germline loops: CDR1 SGDLS, CDR2 YYNGEE. V trimming: 0 bases; J trimming: 5 bases; junction bases outside the gene matches: 3. CDR3 in DNA: TGTGCCAGCAGCGTAGCAGGGGGCAGGTATGGCTACACCTTC. Translated: CASSVAGGRYGYTF. Looking up the rest from reference TRBV9 and TRBJ1-2 gives the full variable domain: DSGVTQTPKHLITATGQRVTLRCSPRSGDLSVYWYQQSLDQGLQFLIQYYNGEERAKGNILERFSAQQFPDLHSELNLSSLELGDSALYFCASSVAGGRYGYTFGSGTRLTVV.

A single count supports this clone. The sample carries other DNA sequences with the same CDR3. As DNA, the CDR3 is TGTGCCAGCAGTGACTCGAGCGGGGGGGCAGATACGCAGTATTTT. This encodes CASSDSSGGADTQYF. The chain links TRBV6-4 to TRBJ2-3; 10 nucleotides line up with TRBD2. The CDR3 is made up of 15 amino acids. V was pared by 0 bases and J by 4 bases, with 1 base of the junction left unmatched. Per the germline V gene, CDR1 is MRHNA and CDR2 is SNTAGT.

This clone has more than one count but fewer than ten. V and J are TRBV24-1 and TRBJ2-1; tentatively, D is TRBD2 (5 bases). This CDR3 region has 17 residues. V lost 8 bases, J lost 3 bases, and 22 bases lay in between. CDR1 and CDR2 from the germline V gene are KGHDR and SFDVKD. CDR3 nucleotide sequence: TGTGCCACCATTTACATGGATGCCAGCGGCCACTACAATGAGCAGTTCTTC. Residues: CATIYMDASGHYNEQFF.

This clone was observed a single time. J is TRBJ1-2 and V is TRBV11-2; perhaps TRBD1 as D (6 bases). This CDR3 is 15 amino acids long. Trimming removed 3 bases from V and 4 bases from J, with 15 bases in between. Germline V CDR1 and CDR2: SGHAT, FQNNGV. The CDR3 loop reads CASSFPGQKLYGYTF. The DNA of the CDR3 is TGTGCCAGCAGCTTTCCAGGACAGAAACTCTATGGCTACACCTTC.

The rearrangement links TRBV5-4 to TRBJ2-7; weak D call: TRBD1 (6 bases). Germline assignment: CDR1 SGHNT and CDR2 YYREEE (reference sequence). CDR3 size: 14 residues. Trimming took 1 base from V and 3 from J, leaving 11 bases between them. DNA for the CDR3: TGTGCCAGCAGCTTGCAACAGGGTAACTACGAGCAGTACTTC. This translates into CASSLQQGNYEQYF.